Listed below are T cell receptor beta chains from one sample, sequenced in a study of shared clonotypes between healthy human individuals. Data came from immunoSEQ multiplex PCR; TCRdb stores just in-frame clones and leaves some out. The table has 2 million to 2.5 million clones, 90% to 96% seen once. The specimen was naive CD4+ T cells sorted from blood. Receptor source: a man aged 18 to 29 in good health. CDR3s include the opening cysteine and the closing phenylalanine or tryptophan. Fields, in order: J gene, V gene, D gene, CDR3 protein. D genes are given only for firm matches.

>TRBJ1-1|TRBV4-1|NA
CASSQVAGALPRYTEAFF
>TRBJ2-3|TRBV18|TRBD1
CASSPPAAAGGENTQYF
>TRBJ1-6|TRBV6-5|TRBD1
CASRDRVDSPLHF
>TRBJ2-2|TRBV2|TRBD2
CASGRELTGELFF
>TRBJ2-5|TRBV7-6|TRBD2
CASSQGTSGETQYF
>TRBJ2-7|TRBV5-4|NA
CASGPSGSVEQYF
>TRBJ1-5|TRBV5-1|NA
CASSLDRNQPQHF
>TRBJ2-5|TRBV27|TRBD2
CASSLWAGGGQETQYF
>TRBJ2-1|TRBV7-3|TRBD2
CASSRTSGSYNEQFF
>TRBJ2-1|TRBV11-2|NA
CASSEGWSYNEQFF
>TRBJ1-2|TRBV13|NA
CASSYMNYGYTF
>TRBJ1-5|TRBV30|NA
CAWSKQGGQPQHF
>TRBJ1-2|TRBV7-8|TRBD1
CASSLLFGTGNRHGYTF
>TRBJ2-2|TRBV5-6|NA
CASSLLGKSGELFF
>TRBJ2-3|TRBV7-9|TRBD2
CASSSGTSGRALGTDTQYF
>TRBJ2-7|TRBV13|NA
CASSSDATPHEQYF
>TRBJ2-7|TRBV19|NA
CASSPVGVAGAQQYF
>TRBJ2-1|TRBV10-1|NA
CASSESSGQNNEQFF
>TRBJ2-1|TRBV6-5|NA
CASSYSTVSPPFF
>TRBJ2-3|TRBV7-9|NA
CASSPAQGGFYTDTQYF
>TRBJ1-6|TRBV6-5|NA
CASTDEVSSPLHF
>TRBJ2-4|TRBV5-6|NA
CASSTDRQNIQYF
>TRBJ2-2|TRBV28|NA
CASSLYRATGELFF
>TRBJ1-5|TRBV6-6|TRBD1
CASSYTGGRGNQPQHF
>TRBJ2-2|TRBV2|TRBD1
CASSAPWTGVTGELFF
>TRBJ2-7|TRBV27|TRBD2
CASRKRLAGSYEQYF
>TRBJ2-5|TRBV27|TRBD1
CASSLWGQAEETQYF
>TRBJ2-7|TRBV13|NA
CASSLRRTVSYEQYF
>TRBJ1-4|TRBV19|TRBD1
CASSARDRGSTNEKLFF